The clone carrying this T cell receptor beta chain was found once. V lost 2 bases and J lost 7; bases outside the gene matches: 9. This CDR3 is built from 16 residues. Profiling relied on immunoSEQ multiplex PCR, and the TCRdb table lists in-frame clones only, not all of them. The table has some 120,000 clones, around 84% seen once. Specified time point: pretreatment peripheral blood. These data come from a study of PD-L1 blockade in urothelial cancer. Whole-study context: At 6 weeks and at 3 weeks (second dose) after treatment start, blood was analyzed.

The clonotype originates from a man aged 50-60 years with urothelial cancer. The rearrangement uses TRBV23-1 and TRBJ2-3; 10 bases are shared with TRBD2. TRBV23-1 is filed as an ORF, its function uncertain. This specimen consisted of PBMCs, obtained around atezolizumab (anti-PD-L1) treatment. In DNA form, the CDR3 reads TGCGCCAGCAGTCAAGTGTGTCTAGCGGGAGTTTATACGCAGTATTTT. This sequence encodes CASSQVCLAGVYTQYF.